The 13 T cell receptor beta chains in this list originate from one sample, sequenced in a study of T cell responses to AZD1222 COVID-19 vaccine. TCRdb's table, derived via immunoSEQ multiplex PCR, lists solely in-frame clones and lacks some. The data show 63,000 or so clones, about 85% seen once. This specimen was peripheral blood, taken on day 0 of AZD1222 vaccination. Receptors originate from an adult in good health.

The chain uses TRBV11-2 and TRBJ2-1; TRBD2 agrees at 8 bases. The CDR3 is 14 amino acids. V lost 1 base and J lost 15; bases outside the gene matches: 11. Germline V lookup: CDR1 SGHAT, CDR2 FQNNGV. This CDR3 reads CASSLVRGGYSTFF. The DNA for the CDR3 is TGTGCCAGCAGCTTAGTTCGGGGGGGCTATTCTACGTTCTTC.

The chain recombines TRBV5-1 with TRBJ1-6, with D tentatively TRBD1 (6 bases). Germline values: CDR1 SGHRS, CDR2 YFSETQ. The CDR3 loop spans 15 amino acids. V was trimmed by 4 bases and J by 5 bases, leaving 13 bases between them. DNA for the CDR3: TGCGCCAGCAGCGTCGTGGGGGGCGATAATTCACCCCTCCACTTT. Translation: CASSVVGGDNSPLHF. Full variable domain (outside the CDR3, taken from reference TRBV5-1 and TRBJ1-6): KAGVTQTPRYLIKTRGQQVTLSCSPISGHRSVSWYQQTPGQGLQFLFEYFSETQRNKGNFPGRFSGRQFSNSRSEMNVSTLELGDSALYLCASSVVGGDNSPLHFGNGTRLTVT.

The CDR3 region is CASSPYSGARDYGYTF. DNA of the CDR3: TGTGCCAGCAGCCCATACTCCGGGGCGAGGGACTATGGCTACACCTTC. The chain links TRBV11-2 to TRBJ1-2; D might be TRBD1 (5 bases). Per the germline V gene, CDR1 is SGHAT and CDR2 is FQNNGV. This CDR3 comprises 16 residues. V was pared by 5 bases and J by 3 bases, with 19 bases between.

The chain links TRBV5-1 to TRBJ2-7; D is unclear. Germline loops: CDR1 SGHRS, CDR2 YFSETQ. The CDR3 runs 12 residues. The V end lost 4 bases, the J end lost 6 bases, and 11 bases lay between the germline ends. The CDR3 DNA follows: TGCGCCAGCAGCCAAGCTGCGTCCGAGCAGTACTTC. Encoded protein: CASSQAASEQYF.

The genes are TRBV12-3 or TRBV12-4 and TRBJ2-7; D may be TRBD1 (5 bases). Trimming took 3 bases from V and 5 from J, leaving 11 bases between them. This CDR3 has 13 residues. The CDR3 loop reads CASSLRSDNEQYF. The DNA of the CDR3 is TGTGCCAGCAGTTTGCGATCGGACAACGAGCAGTACTTC.

The chain combines TRBV28 with TRBJ2-7, with unresolved D. The germline gives CDR1 MDHEN, CDR2 SYDVKM. V shed 3 bases and J shed 2 bases, with 11 bases lying between them. The CDR3 is 14 residues long. The CDR3 coding sequence is TGTGCCAGCAGTTTTCGGCTTATTGCCTACGAGCAGTACTTC. Translation: CASSFRLIAYEQYF.

V and J are TRBV27 and TRBJ1-2, with D unresolved. Germline CDR1 MNHEY, CDR2 SMNVEV (reference sequence). This CDR3 has 12 residues. Trimming left V 8 bases short and J 3 bases short, with 10 bases between. The chain's CDR3 is CASYDRDYGYTF. CDR3 coding DNA: TGTGCCAGCTACGACCGGGACTATGGCTACACCTTC.

The genes are TRBV5-1 and TRBJ1-5; perhaps TRBD1 as D (6 bases). Germline loops: CDR1 SGHRS, CDR2 YFSETQ. The germline V and J ends were trimmed by 5 bases and 0 bases, with 15 bases remaining between them. This CDR3 has 16 residues. CDR3 coding DNA: TGCGCCAGCAGTCAACAGGGTCCTTATAGCAATCAGCCCCAGCATTTT. It translates to CASSQQGPYSNQPQHF.

V and J are TRBV5-6 and TRBJ2-6; TRBD2 might be the D (6 bases). This CDR3 comprises 15 residues. CDR1 and CDR2 from the germline V gene are SGHDT and YYEEEE. The ends were cut back, 0 bases at V and 2 bases at J, with 6 bases in the middle. The CDR3 DNA sequence: TGTGCCAGCAGCTTGGTAGCGGCTGGGGCCAACGTCCTGACTTTC. It translates to CASSLVAAGANVLTF.

This chain connects TRBV19 to TRBJ1-2, with unresolved D. The germline CDR1 and CDR2 sequences are LNHDA and SQIVND (reference sequence). This CDR3 is 12 amino acids long. The V and J ends lost 9 bases and 1 base respectively, with 9 bases between them. The CDR3 is CASLQDNYGYTF. CDR3 DNA: TGTGCCAGCCTTCAGGATAACTATGGCTACACCTTC.

The chain carries TRBV15 and TRBJ2-3; no clear D gene. In germline, CDR1 is LNHNV, CDR2 YYDKDF (reference sequence). V dropped 5 bases and J dropped 3 bases, with 6 bases sitting between them. This CDR3 has 12 amino acids. Here the CDR3 reads CATSVTTDTQYF. The CDR3 bases are TGTGCCACCAGCGTTACTACAGATACGCAGTATTTT.

The rearrangement uses TRBV20-1 and TRBJ1-1; perhaps TRBD1 as D (6 bases). Germline CDR1 DFQATT, CDR2 SNEGSKA (reference sequence). This CDR3 contains 10 residues. The CDR3: CRCGGLEAFF. In nucleotides, the CDR3 is TGCAGGTGCGGGGGCTTGGAGGCTTTCTTT.

The chain employs TRBV30 and TRBJ2-5; possibly TRBD1 for D (5 bases). From germline, CDR1 is GTSNPN and CDR2 SVGIG (reference sequence). CDR3 length equals 15 residues. V dropped 0 bases and J dropped 9 bases, with 20 bases sitting between them. CDR3 DNA sequence: TGTGCCTGGAGTGTCAGGACATCCTCGAAGGGGTCCCAGTACTTC. Encoded protein: CAWSVRTSSKGSQYF.